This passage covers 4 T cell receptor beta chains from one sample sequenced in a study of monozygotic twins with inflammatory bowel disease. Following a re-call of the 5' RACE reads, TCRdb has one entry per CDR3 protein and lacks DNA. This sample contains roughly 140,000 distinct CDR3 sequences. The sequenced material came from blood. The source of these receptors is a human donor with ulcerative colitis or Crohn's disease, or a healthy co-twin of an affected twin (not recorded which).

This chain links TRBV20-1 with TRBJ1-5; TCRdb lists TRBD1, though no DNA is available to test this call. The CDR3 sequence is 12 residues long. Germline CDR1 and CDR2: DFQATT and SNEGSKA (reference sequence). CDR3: CSVGQPNQPQHF.

The CDR3 protein is CAISETGTGGGNQPQHF. The chain links TRBV10-3 to TRBJ1-5; lacking DNA, the TRBD1 call made by TCRdb goes unchecked. The CDR3 runs 17 residues. Germline values: CDR1 ENHRY, CDR2 SYGVKD.

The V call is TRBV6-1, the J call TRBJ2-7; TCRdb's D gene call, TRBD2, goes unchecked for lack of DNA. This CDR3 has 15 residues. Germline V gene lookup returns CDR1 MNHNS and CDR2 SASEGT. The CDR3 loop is CASSEWGGGSYEQYF.

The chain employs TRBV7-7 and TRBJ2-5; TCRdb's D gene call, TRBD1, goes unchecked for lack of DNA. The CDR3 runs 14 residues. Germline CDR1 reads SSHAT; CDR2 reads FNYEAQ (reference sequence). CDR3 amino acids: CASSLAGGLETQYF.